The rows below give T cell receptor beta chains drawn from one sample of a study of cytomegalovirus exposure and HLA in healthy donors. The assay was immunoSEQ multiplex PCR, and TCRdb's table has in-frame clones only and misses some. Of some 130,000 clones in the sample, roughly 82% are singletons; the top ten hold 10% to 12%. The sample comprised PBMCs. These receptors came from a male donor in good health and CMV-seropositive. Both conserved end residues are part of each CDR3. A D gene is named only where the DNA matches it firmly.

d_call: NA; v_call: TRBV7-2; j_call: TRBJ2-2; cdr3_length: 15; cdr3_aa: CASSLEGGVTGELFF
d_call: TRBD2; v_call: TRBV6-5; j_call: TRBJ2-2; cdr3_length: 15; cdr3_aa: CASSYSNTLAGALFF
d_call: NA; v_call: TRBV7-9; j_call: TRBJ2-7; cdr3_length: 13; cdr3_aa: CASSFPNRDEQYF
d_call: TRBD1; v_call: TRBV5-1; j_call: TRBJ2-2; cdr3_length: 16; cdr3_aa: CASSLEGTGDTGELFF
d_call: NA; v_call: TRBV28; j_call: TRBJ2-7; cdr3_length: 14; cdr3_aa: CASSAILDYYEQYF
d_call: NA; v_call: TRBV9; j_call: TRBJ2-4; cdr3_length: 18; cdr3_aa: CARIGGRDLLLAKNIQYF
d_call: TRBD2; v_call: TRBV11-2; j_call: TRBJ2-1; cdr3_length: 17; cdr3_aa: CASSPSGGSLGFDEQFF
d_call: NA; v_call: TRBV4-3; j_call: TRBJ2-7; cdr3_length: 13; cdr3_aa: CASSQEIGYEQYF
d_call: TRBD1; v_call: TRBV7-2; j_call: TRBJ2-1; cdr3_length: 15; cdr3_aa: CASSSGQGSYNEQFF
d_call: TRBD1; v_call: TRBV2; j_call: TRBJ1-4; cdr3_length: 14; cdr3_aa: CASNIDRESEKLFF
d_call: TRBD2; v_call: TRBV30; j_call: TRBJ2-1; cdr3_length: 14; cdr3_aa: CAWSVGEGYNEQFF
d_call: TRBD2; v_call: TRBV5-1; j_call: TRBJ2-5; cdr3_length: 15; cdr3_aa: CASSLAREGQETQYF
d_call: NA; v_call: TRBV4-2; j_call: TRBJ2-7; cdr3_length: 14; cdr3_aa: CASSQGDTTYEQYF
d_call: TRBD2; v_call: TRBV10-3; j_call: TRBJ2-2; cdr3_length: 14; cdr3_aa: CATRGGPNTGELFF
d_call: NA; v_call: TRBV27; j_call: TRBJ2-7; cdr3_length: 14; cdr3_aa: CASSFDRLRDEQYF
d_call: TRBD1; v_call: TRBV7-9; j_call: TRBJ2-2; cdr3_length: 17; cdr3_aa: CASSPRGQGAVTGELFF
d_call: NA; v_call: TRBV28; j_call: TRBJ1-2; cdr3_length: 12; cdr3_aa: CASREPGYGYTF
d_call: NA; v_call: TRBV21-1; j_call: TRBJ2-7; cdr3_length: 16; cdr3_aa: CASSTTDRAGTHEQYF